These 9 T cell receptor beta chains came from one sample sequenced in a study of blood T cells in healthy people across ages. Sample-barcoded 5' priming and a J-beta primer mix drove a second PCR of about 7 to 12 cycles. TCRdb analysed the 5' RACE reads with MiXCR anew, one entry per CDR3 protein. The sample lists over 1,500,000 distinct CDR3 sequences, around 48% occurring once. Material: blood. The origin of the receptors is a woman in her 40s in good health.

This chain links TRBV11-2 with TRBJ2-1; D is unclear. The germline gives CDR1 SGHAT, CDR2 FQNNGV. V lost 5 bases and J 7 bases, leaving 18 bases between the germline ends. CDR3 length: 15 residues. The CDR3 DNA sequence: TGTGCCAGCAGCATAGTAAGAGAGGTGGAGAATGAGCAGTTCTTC. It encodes CASSIVREVENEQFF.

The chain's CDR3 is CASSLTRSQNTEAFF. The CDR3 region has the DNA TGTGCCAGCAGTTTAACACGGAGTCAGAACACTGAAGCTTTCTTT. The chain joins TRBV6-5 to TRBJ1-1; D call uncertain. Germline values: CDR1 MNHEY, CDR2 SVGAGI. V was clipped by 4 bases and J by 1 base, with 13 bases between them. The CDR3 runs to 15 residues.

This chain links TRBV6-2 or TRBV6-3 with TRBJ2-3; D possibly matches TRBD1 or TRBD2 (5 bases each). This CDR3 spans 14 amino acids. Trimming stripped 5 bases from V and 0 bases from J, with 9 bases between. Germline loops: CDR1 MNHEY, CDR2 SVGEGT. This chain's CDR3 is CASSNRDSTDTQYF. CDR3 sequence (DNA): TGTGCCAGCAGTAACCGGGACAGCACAGATACGCAGTATTTT.

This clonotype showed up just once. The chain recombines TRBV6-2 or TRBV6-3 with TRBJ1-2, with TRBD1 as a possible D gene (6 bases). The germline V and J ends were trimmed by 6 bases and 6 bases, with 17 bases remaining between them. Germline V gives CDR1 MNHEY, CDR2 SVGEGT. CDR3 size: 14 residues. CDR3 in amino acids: CASSRQARINGYTF. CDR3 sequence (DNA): TGTGCCAGCAGCCGACAGGCCCGGATTAATGGCTACACCTTC.

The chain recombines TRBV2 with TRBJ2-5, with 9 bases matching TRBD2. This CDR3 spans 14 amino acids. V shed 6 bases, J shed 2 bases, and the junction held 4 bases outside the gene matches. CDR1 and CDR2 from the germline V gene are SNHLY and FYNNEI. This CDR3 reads CASRETSGQETQYF. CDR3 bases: TGTGCCAGCAGGGAGACTAGCGGACAAGAGACCCAGTACTTC.

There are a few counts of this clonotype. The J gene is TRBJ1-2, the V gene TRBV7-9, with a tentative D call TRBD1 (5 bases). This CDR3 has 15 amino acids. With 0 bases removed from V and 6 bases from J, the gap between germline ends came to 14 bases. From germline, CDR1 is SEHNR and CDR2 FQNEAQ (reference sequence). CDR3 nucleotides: TGTGCCAGCAGCTTAGCAGGGGATATAGGGGATGGCTACACCTTC. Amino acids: CASSLAGDIGDGYTF.

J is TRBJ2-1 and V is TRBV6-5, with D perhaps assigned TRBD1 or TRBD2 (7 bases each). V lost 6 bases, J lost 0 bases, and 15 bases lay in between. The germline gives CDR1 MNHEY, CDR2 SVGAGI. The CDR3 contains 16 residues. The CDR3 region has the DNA TGTGCCAGCAGAAAAGGGGGCGGGGGCTCCTACAATGAGCAGTTCTTC. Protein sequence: CASRKGGGGSYNEQFF.

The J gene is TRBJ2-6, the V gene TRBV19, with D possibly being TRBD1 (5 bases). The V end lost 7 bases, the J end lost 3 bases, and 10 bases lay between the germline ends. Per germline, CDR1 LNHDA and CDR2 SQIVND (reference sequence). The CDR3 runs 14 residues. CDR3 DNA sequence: TGTGCCAGTATAGCCAGGGATGGGGCCAACGTCCTGACTTTC. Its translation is CASIARDGANVLTF.

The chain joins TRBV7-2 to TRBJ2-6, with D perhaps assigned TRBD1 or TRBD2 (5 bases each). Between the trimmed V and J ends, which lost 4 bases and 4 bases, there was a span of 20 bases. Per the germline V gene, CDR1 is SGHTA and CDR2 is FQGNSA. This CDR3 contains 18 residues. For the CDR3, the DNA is TGTGCCAGCAGCTCCCAAATTCTCGGGACCGCAGGGGCCAACGTCCTGACTTTC. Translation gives CASSSQILGTAGANVLTF.